This T cell receptor beta chain appears in the sequencing data of a study of graft-versus-host responses after intestinal transplantation. Overall study results and limits: Recipient marrow harbored GvH clones, some of which surfaced first in ileum or blood.

The data were produced by immunoSEQ multiplex PCR, yet TCRdb's version contains in-frame clones alone and is incomplete. The sample includes 90,000 to 100,000 clones, roughly 83% of them seen just once. Concerning this clone: The antigen is undetermined.

The V end was cut by 0 bases, the J end by 3 bases, with 8 bases between. This CDR3 is 14 amino acids long. CDR1 and CDR2 from the germline V gene are SGHTA and FQGTGA. Sequenced material: PBMCs, taken 255 days after intestinal transplant. This clonotype was obtained from a human patient who received an intestinal transplant, so some T cells may come from the graft donor. The V call is TRBV7-3, the J call TRBJ1-1; D gene unclear. The CDR3 DNA follows: TGTGCCAGCAGCTTAACCAAATCCCACACTGAAGCTTTCTTT. Its translation is CASSLTKSHTEAFF.